This T cell receptor (beta chain) was recovered during a study of OX40 agonist ivuxolimab in advanced cancers. Background on the study: Dosing consisted of intravenous ivuxolimab at 0.01 to 10 mg/kg every 2 weeks. Partial responses, seen in three patients, involved one hepatocellular carcinoma and two cutaneous melanomas. Past anti-PD-1, anti-PD-L1 or anti-CTLA-4 therapy was accepted, and roughly 38% had received some. Points from the study as a whole: At 0.1-3.0 mg/kg, partial responders had clonal expansion among the lowest observed.

The germline CDR1 and CDR2 sequences are SGHVS and FQNEAQ. This CDR3 is built from 15 residues. Between the trimmed V and J ends, which lost 5 bases and 5 bases, there was a span of 18 bases. Method: immunoSEQ multiplex PCR; TCRdb's copy keeps in-frame clones and lacks some. The table records 77,000 or so clones, about 93% of them present only once. To note about this clone: Its antigen is not known.

The chain couples TRBV7-8 to TRBJ2-5; perhaps TRBD1 as D (6 bases). The receptor was derived from an adult with an advanced solid tumor such as melanoma, head and neck, liver or kidney cancer. The sample consisted of CD4+ or CD8+ T cells sorted from blood, taken in a trial of the OX40 agonist ivuxolimab. The CDR3 DNA reads TGTGCCAGCAGCCTCTTCGCTACAAGGGGGGAGACCCAGTACTTC. Its protein product is CASSLFATRGETQYF.